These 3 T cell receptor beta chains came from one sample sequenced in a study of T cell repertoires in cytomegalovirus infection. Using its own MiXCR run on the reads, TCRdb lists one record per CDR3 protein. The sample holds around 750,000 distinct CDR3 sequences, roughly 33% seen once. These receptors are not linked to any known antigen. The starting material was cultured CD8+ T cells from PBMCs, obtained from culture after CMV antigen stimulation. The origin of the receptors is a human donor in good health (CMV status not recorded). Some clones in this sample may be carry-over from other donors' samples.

The CDR3 sequence: CASSYIAGGTDTQYF. CDR3 nucleotide sequence: TGTGCCAGCAGTTACATAGCGGGGGGCACAGATACGCAGTATTTT. The chain joins TRBV6-5 to TRBJ2-3; 9 nucleotides line up with TRBD2. Germline V CDR1 and CDR2: MNHEY, SVGAGI. Trimming took 2 bases from V and 1 from J; bases not matched to a gene: 1. The CDR3 has 15 residues.

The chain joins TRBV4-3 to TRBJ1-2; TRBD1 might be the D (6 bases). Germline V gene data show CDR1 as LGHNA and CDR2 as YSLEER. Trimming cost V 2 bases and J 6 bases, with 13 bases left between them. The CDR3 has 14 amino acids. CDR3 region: CASSQPGQLDGYTF. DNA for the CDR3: TGCGCCAGCAGCCAACCCGGACAGTTAGATGGCTACACCTTC.

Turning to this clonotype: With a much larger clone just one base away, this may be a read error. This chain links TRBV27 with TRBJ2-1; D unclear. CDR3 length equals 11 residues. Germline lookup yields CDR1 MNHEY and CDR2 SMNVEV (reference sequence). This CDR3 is CANSFINEQFF. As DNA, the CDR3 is TGTGCCAACAGTTTCATCAATGAGCAGTTCTTC.